This TCR beta chain was recorded in a study of cytomegalovirus exposure and HLA in healthy donors. Study-wide context: About 82 million unique TCRs from HLA-typed donors were held in an early release of data. Out of about 410 genotyped donors, about 80% belonged to the Caucasian-associated ancestry cluster. Whole-study results and caveats: Equally common other TCR beta chains were less clonally expanded than HLA-associated ones, a later analysis found.

Notes on this clone: The target antigen is unknown.

Although they were nominally healthy when sampled, donors likely had unrecorded immune exposures. This PCR relied on a set of 60 Vbeta primers and 13 Jbeta primers. Profiled with immunoSEQ multiplex PCR; TCRdb holds only in-frame clones, not every one. The specimen's table records about 200,000 clones. This CDR3 contains 15 residues. CDR1 SGHTA and CDR2 FQGNSA come from the germline V gene. V was cut by 1 base and J by 3 bases, with 13 bases left in between. The chain couples TRBV7-2 to TRBJ2-7, with a tentative D call TRBD2 (6 bases). Sequenced input: PBMCs. This receptor was obtained from a boy younger than 18 in good health and CMV-seronegative. CDR3 protein: CASSLVVGGNYEQYF. The CDR3 nucleotides read TGTGCCAGCAGCTTAGTGGTGGGGGGAAACTACGAGCAGTACTTC.